This T cell receptor (beta chain) stems from a study of sequential checkpoint blockade in melanoma. Treatment meaning: randomized to nivolumab then ipilimumab (arm A) or the reverse (arm B). Method: immunoSEQ multiplex PCR; TCRdb's copy keeps in-frame clones and lacks some. The sample records about 18,000 clones, 60% to 75% being singletons. The germline gives CDR1 LNHDA, CDR2 SQIVND (reference sequence). Trimming took off 7 bases at V and 6 bases at J, with 22 bases between the two ends. The CDR3 covers 15 residues. This rearrangement joins TRBV19 to TRBJ2-7; TRBD1 might be the D (6 bases). The input for sequencing was tumor tissue (inferred from file names), taken from a patient given nivolumab and ipilimumab in sequence. This clonotype originated in a human donor with melanoma. The CDR3 DNA reads as TGTGCCAGTACCTCTTCTGGGCAGGGGCTGATCGAGCAGTACTTC. This encodes CASTSSGQGLIEQYF.